This T cell receptor beta chain was captured in a study of PD-L1 blockade in urothelial cancer (dated by TCRdb to about 2017). Regarding the complete study: Every patient began therapy in the mid-2010s and was given atezolizumab 1,200 mg intravenously every 3 weeks. Patients had an ECOG performance status of 0 or 1 and had received between 0 and 3 prior chemotherapy regimens. Durable clinical benefit meant progression-free survival longer than 6 months, and TCR features were also tested against progression-free and overall survival. About nine tenths of the roughly 29 patients were males with bladder-origin urothelial cancer, and 18 of 29 reported a prior smoking history. Blood samples gave median yields of about 140,000 T cells and approximately 80,000 unique TCRs, along with a median clonality of roughly 0.08. Just over 28 patients had pretreatment blood TCR-seq, 24 had at least one posttreatment blood collection, and 24 had tumor TCR-seq. Pretreatment tumor samples, along with matched peripheral blood collected serially before and after atezolizumab treatment, underwent TCR sequencing. Some ten patients reached durable clinical benefit, while some 20 patients did not. Blood samples were analyzed 3 weeks after the start of treatment (second dose) and 6 weeks after the start of treatment. In the same patients, pretreatment tumors underwent whole exome sequencing and RNA sequencing in addition to TCR sequencing. The study, an exploratory multi-omic analysis, examined somatic, immune and clinical correlates of response to PD-L1 blockade with atezolizumab in urothelial cancer.

At the junction V is shortened by 6 bases and J by 0 bases, with 9 bases in between. For CDR1 and CDR2, the germline V gene lists SNHLY and FYNNEI. The CDR3 numbers 14 residues from cysteine through phenylalanine. Only the CDR3 DNA stays, 42 bases, in frame from base 1. Synthetic TCR analog templates were spiked into each PCR so that absolute template abundance could be estimated from read counts. The immunoSEQ assay used bias-controlled V and J gene primers to amplify TCRbeta CDR3 regions from genomic DNA. Rearranged TCRbeta segments were sequenced at approximately 20X coverage. On the authors' methods: Clustering was used to correct sequencing errors, and CDR3s were annotated against IMGT to assign V, D and J genes. Downstream analyses used only productive TCRbeta rearrangements, leaving out any out-of-frame or stop-codon sequences. Clonality was computed as one minus Shannon entropy normalized by the log of the number of unique productive sequences. Fisher's exact test with Benjamini-Hochberg correction, at a threshold of adjusted p below 0.01, was used to find clones that differed between time points or between blood and tumor. TCRdb mirrors the immuneACCESS table, restricted to in-frame sequences. Some clones are absent from its copies; in checked studies, under half trace to an unresolved V gene, and the reason for the others is unknown. That table furnishes V, J and clone size, whereas the DNA furnished D and trimming. This sample is represented by tens of thousands of clones; approximately 77% of them were singletons. Clones ranked in the top ten supply more than 3.5% of the sample.

Of note for this clone: Its antigen specificity is not known. Base quality data are lacking; no much larger clone is found one base away.

The paper's findings and limits, for the study overall: Small sample size (n of about 30) and many exploratory analyses mean the results are intended to be hypothesis-generating. A pretreatment peripheral blood TCR clonality below the median was linked to improved progression-free and overall survival. Among patients with durable benefit, tumor-associated TCR clones showed greater expansion in peripheral blood 3 weeks after treatment started (n = 22, p = 0.022).

A cohort of more than 25 patients with locally advanced or metastatic urothelial carcinoma, treated at Memorial Sloan Kettering on a trial protocol, was included. Peripheral blood mononuclear cells were collected pretreatment and during treatment, with between 1 and 8 total time points per patient. The Qiagen DNeasy Blood extraction kit was used to purify genomic DNA from total PBMCs and tumor samples. PBMCs were collected pretreatment and during treatment, and were isolated and stored as previously described. The clonotype originates from a man in his 70s with urothelial cancer. The sequence joins TRBV2 to TRBJ1-5; the D gene is perhaps TRBD1, on 6 matching bases. The sequencing used PBMCs, collected around atezolizumab (anti-PD-L1) treatment. This receptor carries the CDR3 CASRDSYSNQPQHF. The bases read TGTGCCAGCAGGGACAGTTATAGCAATCAGCCCCAGCATTTT.